This T cell receptor (beta chain) was identified during a study of tumor-infiltrating lymphocytes in primary liver carcinoma. In its sample, this clonotype was seen a few times. A much larger clone differs from this one at a single base, so this may be a read error. Unsorted whole blood yielded the blood RNA, and germline DNA was also extracted. Germline lookup yields CDR1 MNHEY and CDR2 SVGAGI. The CDR3 sequence is 15 residues long. Trimming stripped 0 bases from V and 7 bases from J, with 15 bases between. Constant-region priming of about 520 ng total RNA yielded TCR beta cDNA. ARM-PCR, slightly modified, supplied the TCR beta libraries through three nested multiplex PCR rounds. The two initial PCR rounds, about 9 cycles each, used TRBV1-TRBV30 forward and C-beta reverse primers. One entry per CDR3 protein results from TCRdb running MiXCR on the multiplex PCR reads. Of 200,000 or so distinct CDR3 sequences in the sample, roughly 61% are singletons; the top ten hold around 7.1%.

The sequence derives from a woman aged 55-70 years with primary liver carcinoma and hepatitis B virus infection. The chain has TRBV6-5 and TRBJ1-2; D is perhaps TRBD1 (5 bases). Material: peripheral blood. CDR3 bases: TGTGCCAGCAGTTACTCGATTACAGGTAGTCGTGGCTACACCTTC. As protein: CASSYSITGSRGYTF.